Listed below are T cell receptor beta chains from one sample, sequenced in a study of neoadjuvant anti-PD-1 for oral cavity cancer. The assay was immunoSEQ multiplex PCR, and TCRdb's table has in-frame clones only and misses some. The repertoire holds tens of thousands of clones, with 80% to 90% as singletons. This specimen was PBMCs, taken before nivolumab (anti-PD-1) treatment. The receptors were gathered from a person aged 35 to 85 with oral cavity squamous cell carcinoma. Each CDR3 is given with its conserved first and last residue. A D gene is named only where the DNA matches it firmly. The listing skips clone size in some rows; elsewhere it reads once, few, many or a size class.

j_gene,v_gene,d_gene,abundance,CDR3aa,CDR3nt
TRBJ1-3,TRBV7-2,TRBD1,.,CASSKDRGRAGNTIYF,TGTGCCAGCAGCAAAGACAGGGGGCGAGCCGGAAACACCATATATTTT
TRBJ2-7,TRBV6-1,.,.,CASSEVGSSYEQYF,TGTGCCAGCAGTGAAGTTGGGAGCTCCTACGAGCAGTACTTC
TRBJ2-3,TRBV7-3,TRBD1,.,CASSFGTGQITQYF,TGTGCCAGCAGCTTCGGGACAGGGCAGATTACGCAGTATTTT
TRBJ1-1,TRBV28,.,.,CASSPPVSGSTEAFF,TGTGCCAGCAGTCCTCCCGTGAGTGGCAGCACTGAAGCTTTCTTT
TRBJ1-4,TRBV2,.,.,CASSDQRNNEKLFF,TGTGCCAGCAGTGATCAACGGAATAATGAAAAACTGTTTTTT
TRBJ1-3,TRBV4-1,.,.,CASSQDTGWGTIYF,TGCGCCAGCAGCCAAGATACGGGTTGGGGCACCATATATTTT
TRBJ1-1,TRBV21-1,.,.,CASSKALREGKNTEAFF,TGTGCCAGCAGCAAAGCGCTCCGGGAGGGAAAGAACACTGAAGCTTTCTTT
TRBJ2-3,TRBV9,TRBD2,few,CASSVVPLAGGTDTQYF,TGTGCCAGCAGCGTAGTACCGCTAGCGGGGGGCACAGATACGCAGTATTTT
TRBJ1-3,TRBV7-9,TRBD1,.,CASSYAGGSSGNTIYF,TGTGCCAGCAGCTATGCAGGGGGATCCTCTGGAAACACCATATATTTT
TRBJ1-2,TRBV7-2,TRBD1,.,CASSLEGSGTGYGYTF,TGTGCCAGCAGCCTCGAAGGCAGCGGGACAGGGTATGGCTACACCTTC
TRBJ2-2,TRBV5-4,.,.,CASSFGRGFAGELFF,TGTGCCAGCAGCTTCGGCAGGGGTTTCGCCGGGGAGCTGTTTTTT
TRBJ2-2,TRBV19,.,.,CASIRAARGTGELFF,TGTGCCAGTATCAGGGCGGCTAGGGGCACCGGGGAGCTGTTTTTT
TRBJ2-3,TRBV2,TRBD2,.,CASSAQRGAADTQYF,TGTGCCAGCAGTGCCCAGCGGGGGGCCGCAGATACGCAGTATTTT
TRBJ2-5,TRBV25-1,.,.,CASSPGGETQYF,TGTGCCAGCAGCCCCGGGGGCGAGACCCAGTACTTC
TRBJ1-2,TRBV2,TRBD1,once,CASSPQGHGDGYTF,TGTGCCAGCAGCCCACAGGGGCACGGGGATGGCTACACCTTC
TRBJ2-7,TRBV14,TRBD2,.,CASSLGLAVYEQYF,TGTGCCAGCAGCCTGGGACTAGCGGTGTACGAGCAGTACTTC
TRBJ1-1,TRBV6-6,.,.,CASRRPSTLMNTEAFF,TGTGCCAGCAGACGTCCTTCGACCCTAATGAACACTGAAGCTTTCTTT
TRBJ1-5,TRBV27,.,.,CASSGKPFHSNQPQHF,TGTGCCAGCAGTGGCAAACCGTTCCATAGCAATCAGCCCCAGCATTTT
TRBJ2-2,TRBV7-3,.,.,CASSLIVGRYTGELFF,TGTGCCAGCAGCTTAATCGTCGGTCGGTACACCGGGGAGCTGTTTTTT
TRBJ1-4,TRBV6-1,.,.,CASSDRGAYNEKLFF,TGTGCCAGCAGTGATAGGGGGGCTTATAATGAAAAACTGTTTTTT
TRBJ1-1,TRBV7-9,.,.,CASTTATGRPEAFF,TGTGCCAGCACCACCGCGACCGGGCGTCCTGAAGCTTTCTTT
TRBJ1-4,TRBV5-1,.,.,CASSSGASTYNEKLFF,TGCGCCAGCAGCTCTGGGGCAAGTACGTATAATGAAAAACTGTTTTTT
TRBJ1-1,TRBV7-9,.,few,CASSLYGRQIFEAFF,TGTGCCAGCAGCTTATACGGACGGCAGATCTTTGAAGCTTTCTTT